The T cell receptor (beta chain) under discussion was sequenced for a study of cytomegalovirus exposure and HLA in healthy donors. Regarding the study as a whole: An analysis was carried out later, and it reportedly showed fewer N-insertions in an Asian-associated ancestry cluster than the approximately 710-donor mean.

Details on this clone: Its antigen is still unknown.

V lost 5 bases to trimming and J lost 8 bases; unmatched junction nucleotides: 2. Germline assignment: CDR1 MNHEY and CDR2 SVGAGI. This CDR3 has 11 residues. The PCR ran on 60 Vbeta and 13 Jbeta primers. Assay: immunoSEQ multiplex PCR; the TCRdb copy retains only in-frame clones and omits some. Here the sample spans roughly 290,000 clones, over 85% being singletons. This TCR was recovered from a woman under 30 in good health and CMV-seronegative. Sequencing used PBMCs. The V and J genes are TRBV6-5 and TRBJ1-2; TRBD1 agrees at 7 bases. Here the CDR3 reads CASSQGGGYTF. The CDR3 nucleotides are TGTGCCAGCAGTCAGGGGGGAGGCTACACCTTC.